A single sample gave rise to the 20 T cell receptor beta chains below, sequenced in a study of blood T cell repertoires in COVID-19 (TCRdb year 2020). Libraries were constructed by the immunoSEQ multiplex PCR assay. The source is immuneACCESS, and TCRdb retained only in-frame sequences with V and J called. Part of the clones is not carried over; for the studies checked, unresolved V genes explain less than half of this, and the remainder is unexplained. This sample is represented by about 260,000 clones; around 90% of them were singletons. The ten most abundant clones make up just over 2.5% of the sample. The material sequenced was peripheral blood. The receptors were sampled from a person aged 18-30 years with COVID-19, enrolled during active disease.

The chain has TRBV7-9 and TRBJ1-1, with TRBD1 matching over 7 bases. Per germline, CDR1 SEHNR and CDR2 FQNEAQ (reference sequence). The CDR3 is 16 residues long. The V and J ends lost 5 bases and 0 bases, in that order; junction bases with no gene match: 9. CDR3 protein: CASSTTQGTMNTEAFF. The CDR3 nucleotides read TGTGCCAGCAGCACCACACAGGGGACCATGAACACTGAAGCTTTCTTT.

The CDR3 here is CASIARLVDSTGELFF. CDR3 coding DNA: TGTGCCAGTATTGCGCGACTAGTTGATAGCACCGGGGAGCTGTTTTTT. The V gene is TRBV19, the J gene TRBJ2-2; TRBD2 might be the D (6 bases). The CDR3 runs to 16 residues. Trimming shortened V by 7 bases and J by 4 bases, and 19 bases separated the two germline ends. Germline-derived CDR1 and CDR2 are LNHDA and SQIVND (reference sequence).

The chain recombines TRBV20-1 with TRBJ2-7, with a weak D call TRBD2 (7 bases). CDR3 length: 14 amino acids. V was shortened by 3 bases and J by 5 bases, with 17 bases between the two germline ends. Germline assignment: CDR1 DFQATT and CDR2 SNEGSKA (reference sequence). The CDR3, as DNA: TGCAGTGCTAGTGGTCTGGGAGGGGGGAACGAGCAGTACTTC. Translating gives CSASGLGGGNEQYF.

This clone is a singleton in its sample. A junction boundary mismatches the germline segment, possibly from a read error. The CDR3 reads CASSFGTGGTGDF. The DNA for the CDR3 is TGTGCCAGCAGCTTTGGGACAGGGGGCACAGGGGACTTC. The chain is built from TRBV11-2 and TRBJ2-7, with 12 bases fitting TRBD1. From germline, CDR1 is SGHAT and CDR2 FQNNGV. The CDR3 runs 13 residues.

The rearrangement links TRBV10-1 to TRBJ2-2, with TRBD2 identical over 10 bases. V was clipped by 6 bases and J by 3 bases; unmatched bases: 13. This CDR3 has 18 residues. The germline V gene encodes CDR1 WNHNN and CDR2 SYGVQD (reference sequence). CDR3 sequence reads: CASSPGLAIPSHTGELFF. CDR3 bases: TGCGCCAGCAGCCCGGGACTAGCGATTCCCTCGCACACCGGGGAGCTGTTTTTT.

This clone was detected once. The chain is built from TRBV19 and TRBJ2-1; 7 nucleotides agree with TRBD2. Germline V lookup: CDR1 LNHDA, CDR2 SQIVND (reference sequence). The junction had 20 bases not matched to a gene; V was cut back by 6 bases and J by 9 bases. This CDR3 has 17 residues. CDR3 loop: CASRSREGRKERVEQFF. CDR3 nucleotide sequence: TGTGCCAGTAGATCGAGGGAGGGGCGAAAGGAGAGGGTTGAGCAGTTCTTC. Using reference TRBV19 and TRBJ2-1 for the parts outside the CDR3, the full variable domain is DGGITQSPKYLFRKEGQNVTLSCEQNLNHDAMYWYRQDPGQGLRLIYYSQIVNDFQKGDIAEGYSVSREKKESFPLTVTSAQKNPTAFYLCASRSREGRKERVEQFFGPGTRLTVL.

The J gene is TRBJ1-2, the V gene TRBV15, with D possibly matching TRBD1 (6 bases). In germline, CDR1 is LNHNV, CDR2 YYDKDF (reference sequence). Trimming pared 5 bases from V and 2 bases from J, leaving 9 bases between. This CDR3 region has 13 residues. CDR3: CATSSGQNYGYTF. DNA of the CDR3: TGTGCCACCAGCTCCGGACAGAACTATGGCTACACCTTC.

The genes are TRBV6-1 and TRBJ2-7, with 7 nucleotides matching TRBD1. V was pared by 2 bases and J by 3 bases, with 1 base of the junction left unmatched. Germline values: CDR1 MNHNS, CDR2 SASEGT. The CDR3 runs 13 residues. CDR3 sequence: CASSEPGGYEQYF. The CDR3 DNA follows: TGTGCCAGCAGTGAACCAGGGGGCTACGAGCAGTACTTC.

This clone came up once. This sequence joins TRBV2 and TRBJ2-7; D might be TRBD2 (6 bases). The ends were cut back, 3 bases at V and 6 bases at J, with 18 bases in the middle. Germline CDR1 and CDR2: SNHLY and FYNNEI. The CDR3 is 15 amino acids. The CDR3 spells CASSDGVGQGGEQYF. CDR3 DNA sequence: TGTGCCAGCAGTGATGGGGTTGGGCAGGGAGGCGAGCAGTACTTC.

V gene TRBV14 combines with J gene TRBJ1-1, with 8 bases identical to TRBD1. With 4 bases clipped from V and 11 bases from J, the junction kept 9 bases outside the gene matches. CDR3 length: 13 amino acids. Germline loops: CDR1 SGHDN, CDR2 FVKESK. CDR3 DNA: TGTGCCAGCAGCCCCGGACAGGGTTTTTCGGCTTTCTTT. This gives the protein CASSPGQGFSAFF.

The V and J genes are TRBV6-1 and TRBJ2-7; D is possibly TRBD1 (5 bases). The V end was cut by 3 bases, the J end by 3 bases, with 9 bases between. Per germline, CDR1 MNHNS and CDR2 SASEGT. The CDR3 covers 13 residues. The CDR3 sequence is CASSDQGHYEQYF. The CDR3 bases are TGTGCCAGCAGTGATCAGGGTCACTACGAGCAGTACTTC.

The chain links TRBV4-2 to TRBJ2-1, with 9 bases fitting TRBD2. The CDR3 is 18 residues long. CDR1 is LGHNA, CDR2 YNFKEQ, per germline. Unmatched junction bases numbered 13, after V lost 0 bases and J lost 7 bases. DNA of the CDR3: TGTGCCAGCAGCCAAGATCGTGTCGGGGTAGCGGGAGATAATGAGCAGTTCTTC. This sequence encodes CASSQDRVGVAGDNEQFF.

This chain joins TRBV28 and TRBJ2-5, with 13 nucleotides matching TRBD2. Looked up from germline, CDR1 is MDHEN and CDR2 is SYDVKM. V lost 6 bases, J lost 5 bases, and 9 bases stayed unmatched. The CDR3 length is 16 residues. CDR3 in DNA: TGTGCCAGCAGGAAAGGACTAGCGGGAGTAGGGGAGACCCAGTACTTC. It is translated as CASRKGLAGVGETQYF.

J is TRBJ2-5 and V is TRBV25-1, with unresolved D. The CDR3 loop spans 13 amino acids. Deletions cut 5 bases from V and 1 base from J, with 8 bases between. Per the germline V gene, CDR1 is MGHDK and CDR2 is SYGVNS. The CDR3 bases are TGTGCCAGCAGTAATTCTAGCCAAGAGACCCAGTACTTC. Amino acid sequence: CASSNSSQETQYF.

V and J are TRBV4-1 and TRBJ1-3; no firm D call. Germline CDR1 and CDR2: MGHRA and YSYEKL. V lost 3 bases and J lost 4, with 10 bases in between. CDR3 length: 14 amino acids. The CDR3 sequence is CASSHPPRGNTIYF. The CDR3 nucleotides read TGCGCCAGCAGCCATCCCCCCCGGGGAAACACCATATATTTT.

This rearrangement joins TRBV25-1 to TRBJ2-5, with D maybe TRBD2 (5 bases). Between the trimmed V and J ends, which lost 1 base and 3 bases, there was a span of 12 bases. The germline V gene encodes CDR1 MGHDK and CDR2 SYGVNS. The length of the CDR3 is 15 residues. CDR3: CASSEWGVGEETQYF. CDR3 bases: TGTGCCAGCAGTGAATGGGGAGTAGGTGAAGAGACCCAGTACTTC.

V and J are TRBV25-1 and TRBJ2-1; tentative D call: TRBD1 (5 bases). The CDR3 extends over 14 amino acids. Germline V gene lookup returns CDR1 MGHDK and CDR2 SYGVNS. V dropped 4 bases and J dropped 5 bases, with 12 bases sitting between them. CDR3 region: CASSALRVDNEQFF. CDR3 in DNA: TGTGCCAGCAGTGCGCTCAGGGTTGACAATGAGCAGTTCTTC.

The gene calls are TRBV2 and TRBJ2-3; a weak D match, TRBD2 (6 bases). The germline gives CDR1 SNHLY, CDR2 FYNNEI. Trimming shortened V by 6 bases and J by 4 bases, and 26 bases separated the two germline ends. The CDR3 runs to 18 residues. CDR3 coding DNA: TGTGCCAGCAGGTTCAGGCCCCGGGGGTCTCCCGGGGCAGATACGCAGTATTTT. Translated: CASRFRPRGSPGADTQYF. The full variable domain, rest sourced from reference TRBV2 and TRBJ2-3, is EPEVTQTPSHQVTQMGQEVILRCVPISNHLYFYWYRQILGQKVEFLVSFYNNEISEKSEIFDDQFSVERPDGSNFTLKIRSTKLEDSAMYFCASRFRPRGSPGADTQYFGPGTRLTVL.

This chain uses TRBV14 with TRBJ1-1; 7 bases agree with TRBD1. The germline CDR1 and CDR2 sequences are SGHDN and FVKESK. CDR3 length: 13 residues. The J segment lost 5 bases and the V segment lost 4 bases, leaving 4 bases of the junction unmatched. CDR3 sequence (DNA): TGTGCCAGCAGCCGGCAGGGGGTGACTGAAGCTTTCTTT. As protein: CASSRQGVTEAFF.

Here the CDR3 reads CASSVASNRNEQFF. The DNA for the CDR3 is TGTGCCAGCAGCGTAGCTAGTAACCGAAATGAGCAGTTCTTC. The chain recombines TRBV9 with TRBJ2-1, with no clear D. V was pared by 0 bases and J by 7 bases, with 11 bases between. Per the germline V gene, CDR1 is SGDLS and CDR2 is YYNGEE. The CDR3 is made up of 14 amino acids.